This TCR beta chain emerged from a study of T-cell memory formation after mild COVID-19. Overall study findings and caveats: Of the contracting clones, CD4+ ones lay mainly in CM and EM, and CD8+ ones in EMRA.

MiXCR, applied by TCRdb to the 5' RACE reads, yields one record per CDR3 protein. The sample consists of some 250,000 distinct CDR3 sequences, 9.4% of them appearing once. This clonotype turned up a few times. What it binds is unknown. The CDR3 is 18 residues long. CDR1 DFQATT and CDR2 SNEGSKA come from the germline V gene (reference sequence). Germline trimming cut 0 bases from V and 6 bases from J; bases unmatched to any gene: 16. The gene calls are TRBV20-1 and TRBJ1-2; 10 nucleotides match TRBD1. Specimen: PBMCs or a T cell subset sorted from them (not recorded which). The sequence derives from a man aged 18 to 30 who had mild COVID-19 (a few samples of this study predate the infection). Cell type and time point are not known. In nucleotides, the CDR3 is TGCAGTGCTAGAGAGGGGAGACAGGGGGCAAGCGTGGGTCATGGCTACACCTTC. Translation: CSAREGRQGASVGHGYTF.